This T cell receptor beta chain was profiled in a study of blood T cell repertoires in COVID-19 (TCRdb year 2020). The study in broad terms: The collaborator samples originated in the United States, Italy and Spain and spanned the acute and convalescent phases of COVID-19. Subjects who had been exposed to COVID-19, were actively infected with it, or had recovered from it provided the deeply sampled blood TCRbeta repertoires that made up the dataset. The repertoires were released in a freely available public database meant as a resource for research on the immune response to SARS-CoV-2. The sample metadata nearly always contained a de-identified subject ID, COVID-19 status, age in years and sex. The samples were drawn from two sources: the first 160 participants of the ongoing ImmuneRACE study, and 1,000 to 1,500 subjects contributed by 6 global collaborators. The material from the prospective study consisted of cDNA or gDNA derived from T cells, B-cell-depleted T cells, or PBMCs. Where HLA class I and class II types were available, the types were taken from metadata supplied by the sample provider, not from assay-based typing.

In its sample, this clone was seen once. What antigen it recognizes has not been identified. Per-base qualities were not stored, and no clone one base away is much larger. TCRbeta CDR3 regions were amplified from genomic DNA using the immunoSEQ Assay, a bias-controlled multiplex PCR. The paper's processing steps were these. Within the assay, amplification of reference gene primers was used to estimate how many nucleated cells each sample contained. To quantify the absolute abundance of each unique TCRbeta CDR3 rearrangement, sequence reads were collapsed and filtered. Productive Simpson clonality was computed per sample as the square root of Simpson's diversity index over productive rearrangements. Sourced from immuneACCESS, this table was stored by TCRdb with only in-frame sequences that have V and J called. A share of the clones is absent; for the studies checked, an unresolved V gene accounts for under half, and the remainder has no known explanation. That table furnishes V, J and clone size, whereas the DNA furnished D and trimming. This sample holds around 140,000 clones; approximately 89% were observed only once. The ten largest make up about an eighth of the sample.

The germline V gene provides CDR1 SNHLY and CDR2 FYNNEI. The germline V end is reduced by 8 bases and the J end by 2 bases; junction bases left unmatched: 7. Including cysteine and phenylalanine, the CDR3 has 14 amino acids. Here the CDR3 DNA is all that survives: 42 bases in frame from base 1. One collaborating source in Seattle enrolled patients during active infection and followed them longitudinally through the course of disease. Whole blood was collected in K2EDTA tubes by collaborating institutions according to the institutions' own protocols. For TCRbeta analysis, collaborator samples were shipped as frozen whole blood, as isolated PBMCs, or as DNA extracted from either sample type. The paper's findings and limits, for the study overall: The amount of clinical and demographic metadata varied by source and participant and was provided uncurated.

Sequencing input: peripheral blood. Recombination linked TRBV2 to TRBJ1-2, with 8 central nucleotides matching TRBD1. The receptor comes from a woman between 70 and 85 years old with COVID-19, enrolled during active disease. The CDR3 amino acid sequence is: CASGRQGSNYGYTF. The DNA is TGTGCCAGCGGCCGACAGGGGTCCAACTATGGCTACACCTTC.